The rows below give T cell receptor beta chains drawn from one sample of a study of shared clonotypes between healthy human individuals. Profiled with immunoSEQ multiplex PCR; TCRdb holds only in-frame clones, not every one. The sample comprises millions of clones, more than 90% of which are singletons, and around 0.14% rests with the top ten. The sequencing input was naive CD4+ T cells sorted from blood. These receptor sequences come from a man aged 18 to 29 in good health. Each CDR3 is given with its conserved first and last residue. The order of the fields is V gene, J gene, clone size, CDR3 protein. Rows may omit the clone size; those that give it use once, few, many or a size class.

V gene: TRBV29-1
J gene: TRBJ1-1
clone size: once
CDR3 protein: CSVRAGNTNTEAFF

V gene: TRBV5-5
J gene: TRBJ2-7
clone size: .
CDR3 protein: CASNPGLAVYEQYF

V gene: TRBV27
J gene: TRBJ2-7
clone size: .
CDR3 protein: CASSLGSGNSYEQYF

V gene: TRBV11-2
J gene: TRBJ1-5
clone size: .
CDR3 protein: CASSPSTGGWNNQPQHF

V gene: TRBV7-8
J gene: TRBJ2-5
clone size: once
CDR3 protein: CASSQGLLETQYF

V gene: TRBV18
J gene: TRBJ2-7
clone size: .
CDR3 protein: CASSHDRGPYEQYF

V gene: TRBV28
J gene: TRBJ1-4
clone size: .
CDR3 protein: CASSLGQKNEKLFF

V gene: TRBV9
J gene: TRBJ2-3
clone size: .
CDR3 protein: CASSVSTPVRGGRDTQYF

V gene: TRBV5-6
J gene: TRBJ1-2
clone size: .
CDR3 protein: CASSLSGTGERGYTF

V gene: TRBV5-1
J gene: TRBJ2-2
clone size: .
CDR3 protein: CASSDTGELFF

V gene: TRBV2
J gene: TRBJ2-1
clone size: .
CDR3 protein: CASSVNRGDGEQFF

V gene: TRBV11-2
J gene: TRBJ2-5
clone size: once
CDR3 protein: CASSFGTTQETQYF

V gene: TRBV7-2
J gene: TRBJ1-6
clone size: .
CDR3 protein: CASSPLHNSPLHF

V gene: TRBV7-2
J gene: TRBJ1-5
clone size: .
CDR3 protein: CASSITGAQNQPQHF

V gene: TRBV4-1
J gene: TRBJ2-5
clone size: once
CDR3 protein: CASSQEGGSGPQETQYF

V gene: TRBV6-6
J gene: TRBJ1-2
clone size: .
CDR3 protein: CVTSSYSGYGYTF

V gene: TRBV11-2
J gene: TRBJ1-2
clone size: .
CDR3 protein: CASSLFPDYGYTF

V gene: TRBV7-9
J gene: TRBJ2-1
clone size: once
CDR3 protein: CASSLGSQPQFF

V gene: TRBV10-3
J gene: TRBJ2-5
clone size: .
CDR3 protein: CAISATSGGPQETQYF

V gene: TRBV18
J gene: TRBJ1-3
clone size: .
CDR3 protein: CASSPPSAPSYTIYF

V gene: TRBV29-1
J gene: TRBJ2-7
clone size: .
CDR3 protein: CSARQGGSYEQYF

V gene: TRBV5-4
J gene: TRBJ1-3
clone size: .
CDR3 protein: CASSYLGGSSGNTIYF

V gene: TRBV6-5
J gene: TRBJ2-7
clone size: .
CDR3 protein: CASSLGLFDEQYF

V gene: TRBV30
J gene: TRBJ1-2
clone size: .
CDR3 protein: CAWTGEGGYGYTF

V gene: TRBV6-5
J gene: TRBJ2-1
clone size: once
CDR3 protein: CASSGRNEQFF

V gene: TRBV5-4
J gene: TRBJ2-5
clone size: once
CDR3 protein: CASSTGYVETQYF

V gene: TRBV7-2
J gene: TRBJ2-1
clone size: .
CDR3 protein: CASSLDWNNEQFF

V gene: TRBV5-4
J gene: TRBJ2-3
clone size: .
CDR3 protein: CASSPMLTSGSTDTQYF

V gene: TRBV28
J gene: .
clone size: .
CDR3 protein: CASKPGLPRSHEQYF

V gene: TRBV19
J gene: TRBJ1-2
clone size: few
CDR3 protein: CASSMSNLYGYTF

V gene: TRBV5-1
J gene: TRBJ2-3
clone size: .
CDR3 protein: CASSPTTGVGTDTQYF

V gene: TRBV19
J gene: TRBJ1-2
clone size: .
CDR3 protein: CASSEQGHGYTF

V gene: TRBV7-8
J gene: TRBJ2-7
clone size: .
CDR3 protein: CASSLAGRLAGGEQYF

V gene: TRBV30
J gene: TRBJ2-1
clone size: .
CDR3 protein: CAWSVVLAGNNEQFF

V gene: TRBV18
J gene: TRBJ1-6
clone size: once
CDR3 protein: CASSPGRQDSSPLHF

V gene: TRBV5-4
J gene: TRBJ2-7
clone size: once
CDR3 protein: CASSLSAGGPYEQYF

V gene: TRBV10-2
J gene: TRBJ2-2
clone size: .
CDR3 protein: CASHSLGTGELFF

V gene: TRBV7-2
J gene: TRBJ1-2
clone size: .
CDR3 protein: CASSPDRAGYTF

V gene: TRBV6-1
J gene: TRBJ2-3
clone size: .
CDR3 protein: CASRWPGTDTQYF

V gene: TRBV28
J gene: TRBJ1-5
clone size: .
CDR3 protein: CASSLLTGGQPQHF

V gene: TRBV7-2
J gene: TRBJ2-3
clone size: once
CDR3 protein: CASSSTSSRGTDTQYF

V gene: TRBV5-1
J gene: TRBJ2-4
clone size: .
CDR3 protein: CASSLQGLAEAKNIQYF

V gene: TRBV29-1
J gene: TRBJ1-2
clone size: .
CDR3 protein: CSVEEDNYGYTF

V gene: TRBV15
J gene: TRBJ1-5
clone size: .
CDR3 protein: CATSRDSRQDQPQHF

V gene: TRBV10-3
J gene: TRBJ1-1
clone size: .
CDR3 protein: CAISLDRSNTEAFF

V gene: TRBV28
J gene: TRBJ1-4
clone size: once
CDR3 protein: CASSSPSGQGEKLFF

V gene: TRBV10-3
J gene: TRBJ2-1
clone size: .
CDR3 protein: CAIRSDGVNEQFF

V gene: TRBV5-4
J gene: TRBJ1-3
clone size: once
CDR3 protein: CASSYRPPGNTIYF

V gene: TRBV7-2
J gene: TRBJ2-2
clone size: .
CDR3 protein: CASSLSPEPTGELFF

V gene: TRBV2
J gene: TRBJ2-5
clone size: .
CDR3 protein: CASRDPGSFKETQYF

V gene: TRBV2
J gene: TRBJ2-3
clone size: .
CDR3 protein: CASSEGGAGAHTDTQYF

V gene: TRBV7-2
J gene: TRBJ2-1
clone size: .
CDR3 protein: CASSLVLAIEQFF

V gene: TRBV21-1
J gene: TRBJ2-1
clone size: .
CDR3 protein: CASTDRGNLANSLQVNEQFF

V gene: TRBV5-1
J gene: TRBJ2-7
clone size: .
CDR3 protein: CASSPDREGLEQYF

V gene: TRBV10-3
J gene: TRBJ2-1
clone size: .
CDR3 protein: CAISESGTEQFF

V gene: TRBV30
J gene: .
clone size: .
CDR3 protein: CAWSVSLRYEQYF

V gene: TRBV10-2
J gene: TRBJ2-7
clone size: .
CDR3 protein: CASMFILAGVNEQYF

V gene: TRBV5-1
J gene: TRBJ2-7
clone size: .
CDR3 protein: CASSFGGGRWDEQYF

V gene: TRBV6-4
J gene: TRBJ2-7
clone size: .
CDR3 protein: CASSKTATSYEQYF